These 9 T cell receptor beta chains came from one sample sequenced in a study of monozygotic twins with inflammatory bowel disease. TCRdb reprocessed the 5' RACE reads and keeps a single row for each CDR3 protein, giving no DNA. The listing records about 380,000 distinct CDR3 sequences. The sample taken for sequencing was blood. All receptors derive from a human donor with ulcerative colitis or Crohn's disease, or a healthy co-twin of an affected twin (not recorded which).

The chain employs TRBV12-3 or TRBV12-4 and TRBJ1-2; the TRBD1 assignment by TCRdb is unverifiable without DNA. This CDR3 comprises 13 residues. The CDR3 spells CASSTRNRAGYTF.

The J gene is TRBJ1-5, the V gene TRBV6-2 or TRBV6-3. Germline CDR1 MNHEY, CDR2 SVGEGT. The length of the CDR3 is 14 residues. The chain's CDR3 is CASSRDGRIQPQHF.

CDR3 amino acids: CASSYGRGRDEQYF. The chain couples TRBV6-6 to TRBJ2-7; TCRdb's D call of TRBD1 is untestable without DNA. This CDR3 comprises 14 residues. Germline CDR1 is MNHNY and CDR2 is SVGAGI (reference sequence).

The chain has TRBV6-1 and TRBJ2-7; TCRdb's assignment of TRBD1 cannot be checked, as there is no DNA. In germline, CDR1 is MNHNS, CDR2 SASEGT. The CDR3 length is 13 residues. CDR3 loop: CASSAHSRDAQYF.

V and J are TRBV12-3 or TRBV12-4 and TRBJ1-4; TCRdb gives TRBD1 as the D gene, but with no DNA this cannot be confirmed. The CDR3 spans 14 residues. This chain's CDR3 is CASRGQAGYEKLFF.

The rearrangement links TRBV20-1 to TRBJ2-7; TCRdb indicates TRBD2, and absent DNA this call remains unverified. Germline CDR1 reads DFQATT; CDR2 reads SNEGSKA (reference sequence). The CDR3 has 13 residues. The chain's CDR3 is CSAERPYPYEQYF.

The CDR3 is CASSGRGLGTAAYEQYF. The chain uses TRBV2 and TRBJ2-7; the D gene TCRdb calls, TRBD1, cannot be checked with no DNA. Germline values: CDR1 SNHLY, CDR2 FYNNEI. This CDR3 is 17 amino acids long.

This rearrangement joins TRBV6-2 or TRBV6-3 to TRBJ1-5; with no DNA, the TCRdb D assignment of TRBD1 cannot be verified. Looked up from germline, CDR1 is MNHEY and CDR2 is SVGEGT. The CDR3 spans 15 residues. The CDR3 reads CASSYGGFSNQPQHF.

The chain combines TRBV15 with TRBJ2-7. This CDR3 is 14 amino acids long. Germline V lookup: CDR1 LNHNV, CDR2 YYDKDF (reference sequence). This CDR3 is CATSRGDLSYEQYF. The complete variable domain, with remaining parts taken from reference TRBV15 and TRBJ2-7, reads DAMVIQNPRYQVTQFGKPVTLSCSQTLNHNVMYWYQQKSSQAPKLLFHYYDKDFNNEADTPDNFQSRRPNTSFCFLDIRSPGLGDTAMYLCATSRGDLSYEQYFGPGTRLTVT.